One sample yielded the 14 T cell receptor beta chains listed below, sequenced in a study of CD8 T cells in ankylosing spondylitis. Study conclusions and caveats: Characteristic of ankylosing spondylitis blood, it appeared, was a TCR beta motif comprising about 8 highly homologous variants.

TCRdb reprocessed the 5' RACE reads with MiXCR, giving one entry per CDR3 protein. Among under 450,000 distinct CDR3 sequences listed, roughly 17% were seen once. Antigens of these TCRs are unknown. The specimen was blood, either unsorted or a sorted T cell fraction (not recorded which). The receptors were sampled from a male donor with ankylosing spondylitis.

This clonotype was recorded a few times. The chain links TRBV20-1 to TRBJ1-6; D gene unclear. This CDR3 region has 19 residues. V lost 0 bases, J lost 7 bases, and 25 bases lay in between. CDR1 and CDR2 (germline): DFQATT, SNEGSKA (reference sequence). The CDR3 reads CSARDELGSYQVGNSPLHF. In nucleotides, the CDR3 is TGCAGTGCTAGAGATGAGTTGGGGAGCTACCAAGTAGGAAATTCACCCCTCCACTTT.

This clonotype was counted at least ten times. The chain links TRBV4-3 to TRBJ2-3, with D perhaps matching TRBD2 (6 bases). V was shortened by 0 bases and J by 4 bases, with 14 bases between the two germline ends. Germline CDR1 is LGHNA and CDR2 is YSLEER. This CDR3 comprises 16 residues. The DNA of the CDR3 is TGCGCCAGCAGCCAAGATCTAGGCGGGGCGTCAGATACGCAGTATTTT. As protein: CASSQDLGGASDTQYF.

J is TRBJ2-1 and V is TRBV20-1; tentatively, D is TRBD2 (6 bases). Per germline, CDR1 DFQATT and CDR2 SNEGSKA (reference sequence). V gave up 3 bases and J gave up 8 bases, with 14 bases separating them. The CDR3 is 13 residues long. Here the CDR3 DNA reads TGCAGTGCTAGGCGACTAGTAGGGTATGAGCAGTTCTTC. The encoded protein is CSARRLVGYEQFF.

The V and J genes are TRBV27 and TRBJ1-2, with TRBD1 identical over 7 bases. Germline assignment: CDR1 MNHEY and CDR2 SMNVEV (reference sequence). J lost 4 bases, V lost 5 bases, and 10 bases had no gene match. There are 15 residues in the CDR3. CDR3 residues: CASSPTGARTYGYTF. CDR3 nucleotide sequence: TGTGCCAGCAGTCCCACAGGGGCGCGGACCTATGGCTACACCTTC.

The V gene is TRBV6-1, the J gene TRBJ1-1, with D unclear. CDR3 length: 14 residues. The V end was cut by 10 bases, the J end by 0 bases, with 15 bases between. In germline, CDR1 is MNHNS, CDR2 SASEGT. CDR3 nucleotides: TGTGCCACTCAAAGCGCCCAGATGAACACTGAAGCTTTCTTT. It translates to CATQSAQMNTEAFF.

The V gene is TRBV5-8, the J gene TRBJ1-5, with a weak D call TRBD1 (5 bases). V dropped 5 bases and J dropped 2 bases, with 17 bases sitting between them. The CDR3 sequence is 16 residues long. Germline CDR1 SGHTS, CDR2 YDEGEE. CDR3: CASSSPAGRGNQPQHF. The CDR3 DNA reads as TGTGCCAGCAGTTCACCCGCAGGGAGGGGCAATCAGCCCCAGCATTTT.

This clonotype was seen a few times. The V gene is TRBV7-2, the J gene TRBJ1-1; D remains ambiguous. CDR3 size: 17 residues. V lost 5 bases and J 2 bases, leaving 21 bases between the germline ends. Germline lookup yields CDR1 SGHTA and CDR2 FQGNSA. CDR3 sequence (DNA): TGTGCCAGCAGCCAACGTCCAGGTAATTCGAAAAACACTGAAGCTTTCTTT. It yields the protein CASSQRPGNSKNTEAFF.

This clonotype has just a few counts. This chain joins TRBV27 and TRBJ1-5; D gene ambiguous. The V end lost 2 bases, the J end lost 6 bases, and 5 bases lay between the germline ends. The germline V gene encodes CDR1 MNHEY and CDR2 SMNVEV (reference sequence). The CDR3 has 12 residues. The CDR3 coding sequence is TGTGCCAGCAGTTTAAACGCTCAGCCCCAGCATTTT. It encodes CASSLNAQPQHF.

J is TRBJ2-2 and V is TRBV30; D is unresolved. The length of the CDR3 is 13 residues. From germline, CDR1 is GTSNPN and CDR2 SVGIG (reference sequence). The germline V and J ends were trimmed by 4 bases and 1 base, with 7 bases remaining between them. The CDR3 DNA reads TGTGCCTGGATGTCAGGGAACACCGGGGAGCTGTTTTTT. Translating it yields CAWMSGNTGELFF. Using reference TRBV30 and TRBJ2-2 for the parts outside the CDR3, the full variable domain is SQTIHQWPATLVQPVGSPLSLECTVEGTSNPNLYWYRQAAGRGLQLLFYSVGIGQISSEVPQNLSASRPQDRQFILSSKKLLLSDSGFYLCAWMSGNTGELFFGEGSRLTVL.

This clonotype has a handful of counts. The chain employs TRBV5-1 and TRBJ2-5; no firm D call. With 0 bases removed from V and 4 bases from J, the gap between germline ends came to 10 bases. Germline-derived CDR1 and CDR2 are SGHRS and YFSETQ. This CDR3 region has 14 residues. In DNA, the CDR3 is TGCGCCAGCAGCTTGGCCTTTACCGGAGAGACCCAGTACTTC. Translation gives CASSLAFTGETQYF.

The sample holds many counts of this clonotype. This sequence joins TRBV12-3 or TRBV12-4 and TRBJ1-5; TRBD1 matches 7 bases. V was pared by 5 bases and J by 5 bases, with 12 bases of the junction left unmatched. The length of the CDR3 is 16 residues. The CDR3: CASSTQGPGGYQPQHF. CDR3 in DNA: TGTGCCAGCAGTACCCAGGGGCCAGGGGGGTATCAGCCCCAGCATTTT.

This clonotype was seen only once. The chain carries TRBV20-1 and TRBJ2-5; D uncertain. The V gene lost 3 bases and the J gene lost 4 bases, with 18 bases spanning the gap. CDR1 and CDR2 from the germline V gene are DFQATT and SNEGSKA (reference sequence). This CDR3 region has 15 residues. The CDR3 here is CSASRFSYARETQYF. CDR3 coding DNA: TGCAGTGCTAGTAGGTTTAGCTACGCAAGAGAGACCCAGTACTTC.

This clonotype was counted ten times or more. J is TRBJ1-4 and V is TRBV29-1; 8 bases agree with TRBD1. Germline V gene data show CDR1 as SQVTM and CDR2 as ANQGSEA. This CDR3 has 13 amino acids. V was clipped by 7 bases and J by 2 bases; unmatched bases: 3. Here the CDR3 reads CSARQGTNEKLFF. DNA of the CDR3: TGCAGCGCCCGACAGGGGACTAATGAAAAACTGTTTTTT.

The chain combines TRBV28 with TRBJ2-7; TRBD2 matches 9 bases. Germline trimming cut 5 bases from V and 5 bases from J; bases unmatched to any gene: 7. Germline CDR1 reads MDHEN; CDR2 reads SYDVKM. The length of the CDR3 is 14 residues. CDR3 nucleotides: TGTGCCAGCAGTGTAGCGGGGGCCTCTAACGAGCAGTACTTC. It specifies CASSVAGASNEQYF. The full variable domain, completed using reference TRBV28 and TRBJ2-7, is DVKVTQSSRYLVKRTGEKVFLECVQDMDHENMFWYRQDPGLGLRLIYFSYDVKMKEKGDIPEGYSVSREKKERFSLILESASTNQTSMYLCASSVAGASNEQYFGPGTRLTVT.